This T cell receptor (beta chain) stems from a study of technical replicates of blood from several donors. Assay used: immunoSEQ multiplex PCR; TCRdb lists only in-frame clones, some missing. The table has roughly 81,000 clones, 95% to 98% seen once. The sample consisted of T cells isolated from PBMCs. The TCR was taken from a human donor in good health.

DNA for the CDR3: TGTGCCAGCAGCTTAGGGGCAGGGGTGAGTCAGCCCCAGCATTTT. Translated: CASSLGAGVSQPQHF. The chain joins TRBV7-2 to TRBJ1-5, with TRBD1 as a possible D gene (6 bases). Deletions cut 1 base from V and 6 bases from J, with 13 bases between. Germline V CDR1 and CDR2: SGHTA, FQGNSA. This CDR3 contains 15 residues.